This T cell receptor beta chain came from a study of cytomegalovirus exposure and HLA in healthy donors. General observations from the study: When analyzed later, a missense DCLRE1C variant was found to be linked to TCR beta V- and J-gene trimming. Sequencing likely caused a cluster of highly shared sequence variants. The authors later found TCR association rates varying by HLA locus, with DRB1 most and HLA-C fewest. The CMV antigen specificity of a few CMV-associated chains was confirmed through in vitro analysis.

The PCR was carried out with 60 Vbeta primers and 13 Jbeta primers. Assay used: immunoSEQ multiplex PCR; TCRdb lists only in-frame clones, some missing. In the table there are around 180,000 clones, around three quarters of which are singletons. As regards this clone: Its specificity is not known.

The CDR3 spans 14 residues. The V gene's germline CDR1 is SGHKS and CDR2 YYEKEE (reference sequence). Trimming cost V 2 bases and J 5 bases, with 14 bases left between them. The sequence came from a man aged 35 to 55 in good health and CMV-seronegative. V gene TRBV5-5 combines with J gene TRBJ2-7; maybe TRBD1 (5 bases). Sequenced sample: PBMCs. The CDR3 sequence: CASSLMGRANEQYF. CDR3 DNA: TGTGCCAGCAGCTTAATGGGCAGGGCCAACGAGCAGTACTTC.